This passage covers 29 T cell receptor beta chains from one sample sequenced in a study of T cells after yellow fever vaccination. In TCRdb, the 5' RACE reads were re-called with MiXCR into one record per CDR3 protein. The repertoire holds roughly 150,000 distinct CDR3 sequences, with roughly 8% as singletons. Sequenced material: CD4+ T cells sorted from PBMCs, taken 5 days after the yellow fever booster vaccination. These receptors all stem from a man under 40 who received the YFV17D yellow fever vaccine.

This clonotype was observed at least ten times. The genes are TRBV4-3 and TRBJ2-1, with 13 bases fitting TRBD2. This CDR3 spans 17 amino acids. Unmatched junction bases numbered 8, after V lost 5 bases and J lost 4 bases. CDR1 and CDR2 from the germline V gene are LGHNA and YSLEER. In nucleotides, the CDR3 is TGCGCCAGCAGCGCCAGAAGGACTAGCGGGGGTTACAATGAGCAGTTCTTC. The encoded protein is CASSARRTSGGYNEQFF.

This clonotype was counted many times. The chain joins TRBV7-2 to TRBJ2-7; D is uncertain. Per germline, CDR1 SGHTA and CDR2 FQGNSA. Trimming stripped 2 bases from V and 0 bases from J, with 11 bases between. This CDR3 contains 15 residues. CDR3 sequence (DNA): TGTGCCAGCAGCTTAAATTCTCTTAGCTCCTACGAGCAGTACTTC. It is translated as CASSLNSLSSYEQYF.

This clonotype was picked up many times. The chain has TRBV19 and TRBJ2-4; D remains ambiguous. The CDR3 contains 15 residues. Per germline, CDR1 LNHDA and CDR2 SQIVND (reference sequence). Trimming removed 8 bases from V and 0 bases from J, with 14 bases in between. CDR3 amino acids: CASRSDTLAKNIQYF. CDR3 in DNA: TGTGCCAGTCGATCTGACACCCTAGCCAAAAACATTCAGTACTTC.

This clonotype was picked up many times. The V and J genes are TRBV14 and TRBJ1-2; D remains ambiguous. Per germline, CDR1 SGHDN and CDR2 FVKESK. V lost 0 bases and J 2 bases, leaving 7 bases between the germline ends. The CDR3 is 14 amino acids. CDR3 region: CASSQDLGNYGYTF. The CDR3 DNA reads as TGTGCCAGCAGCCAAGATTTGGGGAACTATGGCTACACCTTC.

This clonotype came up many times. This chain uses TRBV5-5 with TRBJ2-7; D ambiguous. The V end was cut by 0 bases, the J end by 4 bases, with 8 bases between. This CDR3 contains 13 residues. CDR1 is SGHKS, CDR2 YYEKEE, per germline (reference sequence). CDR3 in DNA: TGTGCCAGCAGCTTGGAGTTGGCTTACGAGCAGTACTTC. It translates to CASSLELAYEQYF.

There are many counts of this clonotype. This chain joins TRBV4-3 and TRBJ2-7; 11 bases are a match to TRBD2. The CDR3 runs to 15 residues. V was clipped by 4 bases and J by 3 bases; unmatched bases: 5. Germline CDR1 is LGHNA and CDR2 is YSLEER. CDR3 nucleotide sequence: TGCGCCAGCAGCCGATTGACTAGCGGGGACTACGAGCAGTACTTC. Translated, it gives CASSRLTSGDYEQYF.

This clonotype was recorded many times. The genes are TRBV14 and TRBJ2-3; D is ambiguous. Between the trimmed V and J ends, which lost 0 bases and 6 bases, there was a span of 7 bases. The CDR3 has 13 residues. Germline CDR1 and CDR2: SGHDN and FVKESK. CDR3 region: CASSQDTIDTQYF. Here the CDR3 DNA reads TGTGCCAGCAGCCAAGATACAATTGATACGCAGTATTTT.

As to this clonotype: This may be a read error: a much more frequent sequence differs by one nucleotide. The chain has TRBV2 and TRBJ2-5, with D hard to call. Germline V lookup: CDR1 SNHLY, CDR2 FYNNEI. V was cut by 2 bases and J by 5 bases, with 12 bases left in between. The CDR3 is 14 amino acids. The CDR3 is CASSERSVTETQYF. The DNA of the CDR3 is TGTGCCAGCAGTGAACGGTCAGTCACCGAGACCCAGTACTTC.

This clonotype occurred many times. The V and J genes are TRBV7-2 and TRBJ2-1; no reliable D call. The CDR3 covers 16 residues. Germline CDR1 and CDR2: SGHTA and FQGNSA. V lost 1 base, J lost 4 bases, and 14 bases lay in between. This chain's CDR3 is CASSLDFSGKYNEQFF. CDR3 DNA: TGTGCCAGCAGCTTAGATTTCAGTGGAAAATACAATGAGCAGTTCTTC.

This clonotype was detected many times. The rearrangement uses TRBV6-2 or TRBV6-3 and TRBJ2-7; a weak D match, TRBD2 (6 bases). V gave up 2 bases and J gave up 6 bases, with 14 bases separating them. Germline V gene sequence: CDR1 MNHEY, CDR2 SVGEGT. There are 14 residues in the CDR3. This CDR3 is CASSYTGGRSEQYF. CDR3 DNA sequence: TGTGCCAGCAGTTACACCGGAGGGCGGAGCGAGCAGTACTTC.

The chain links TRBV7-2 to TRBJ2-1, with no clear D. CDR3 length: 14 residues. In germline, CDR1 is SGHTA, CDR2 FQGNSA. V was pared by 0 bases and J by 0 bases, with 3 bases between. This chain's CDR3 is CASSLALSYNEQFF. CDR3 DNA: TGTGCCAGCAGCTTAGCTCTCTCCTACAATGAGCAGTTCTTC. Full variable domain (missing parts from reference TRBV7-2 and TRBJ2-1): GAGVSQSPSNKVTEKGKDVELRCDPISGHTALYWYRQSLGQGLEFLIYFQGNSAPDKSGLPSDRFSAERTGGSVSTLTIQRTQQEDSAVYLCASSLALSYNEQFFGPGTRLTVL.

This clonotype was picked up many times. This chain uses TRBV20-1 with TRBJ2-1; 9 positions match TRBD2. Trimming cost V 3 bases and J 5 bases; bases outside gene matches: 5. This CDR3 has 14 amino acids. CDR1 is DFQATT, CDR2 SNEGSKA, per germline (reference sequence). The CDR3 loop reads CSASWASGNNEQFF. CDR3 coding DNA: TGCAGTGCTAGTTGGGCTAGCGGGAACAATGAGCAGTTCTTC.

Ten or more counts support this clonotype. The gene calls are TRBV20-1 and TRBJ2-7, with a tentative D call TRBD1 (5 bases). The CDR3 is 15 residues long. Trimming removed 5 bases at V and 3 bases at J, with 20 bases between. Per germline, CDR1 DFQATT and CDR2 SNEGSKA (reference sequence). The chain's CDR3 is CSAHLTGQVVYEQYF. CDR3 bases: TGCAGTGCTCACCTAACAGGCCAGGTGGTCTACGAGCAGTACTTC.

CDR3 protein: CASRPPTGAYNEQFF. Written as DNA, the CDR3 is TGTGCCAGCAGGCCCCCCACGGGGGCGTACAATGAGCAGTTCTTC. The chain recombines TRBV6-1 with TRBJ2-1; D may be TRBD1 or TRBD2 (6 bases each). The germline V gene has CDR1 MNHNS and CDR2 SASEGT. CDR3 length equals 15 residues. V lost 6 bases, J lost 4 bases, and 16 bases lay in between.

Concerning this clonotype: The junction differs from germline at one of its ends, possibly a read error. The chain is built from TRBV5-5 and TRBJ2-6, with a possible D match to TRBD2 (6 bases). CDR1 and CDR2 (germline): SGHKS, YYEKEE (reference sequence). CDR3 length equals 17 residues. CDR3 coding DNA: TGTGCCAGCAGCCGGCTGACCGGGAGTTCTGTGGCCAACGTCCTGACTTTC. Amino acids: CASSRLTGSSVANVLTF.

V is TRBV21-1 and J is TRBJ1-6; TRBD1 is the table's D call, not checked against the DNA. TRBV21-1 is recorded as a pseudogene. CDR3 length: 16 amino acids. The CDR3 region is CASSKPPGFINSPLHF. CDR3 sequence (DNA): TGTGCCAGCAGCAAACCGCCGGGATTCATCAATTCACCCCTCCACTTT.

The chain has TRBV2 and TRBJ2-3, with TRBD2 identical over 14 bases. V lost 11 bases and J lost 0; bases outside the gene matches: 13. CDR3 size: 18 residues. Germline-derived CDR1 and CDR2 are SNHLY and FYNNEI. Here the CDR3 DNA reads TGTGCCTGCTGCCGACTAGCGGGAGGGGTAACTAGCACAGATACGCAGTATTTT. It is translated as CACCRLAGGVTSTDTQYF.

This clonotype has at least ten counts. The chain uses TRBV3-1 and TRBJ1-5; D not certain. Germline V gene data show CDR1 as LGHDT and CDR2 as YNNKEL (reference sequence). The CDR3 loop spans 13 amino acids. Trimming removed 0 bases from V and 6 bases from J, with 6 bases in between. CDR3 nucleotide sequence: TGTGCCAGCAGCCAAGATCTTGCTCAGCCCCAGCATTTT. Its translation is CASSQDLAQPQHF.

This clonotype was recorded many times. J is TRBJ2-1 and V is TRBV20-1, with TRBD2 as a possible D gene (6 bases). Germline CDR1 DFQATT, CDR2 SNEGSKA (reference sequence). This CDR3 is 11 amino acids long. CDR3 amino acids: CSPGGYNEQFF. The DNA of the CDR3 is TGCAGCCCCGGGGGATACAATGAGCAGTTCTTC.

This clonotype was detected ten times or more. The chain links TRBV20-1 to TRBJ2-5, with unresolved D. The CDR3 sequence is 12 residues long. CDR1 is DFQATT and CDR2 is SNEGSKA in the germline V gene (reference sequence). Trimming took off 6 bases at V and 1 base at J, with 9 bases between the two ends. CDR3 residues: CSASAFQETQYF. For the CDR3, the DNA is TGCAGTGCGTCAGCTTTCCAAGAGACCCAGTACTTC.

This clonotype was seen repeatedly, ten times or more. The V and J genes are TRBV7-3 and TRBJ1-1, with 10 bases lining up with TRBD1. The junction had 11 bases not matched to a gene; V was cut back by 4 bases and J by 6 bases. This CDR3 comprises 16 residues. CDR1 SGHTA and CDR2 FQGTGA come from the germline V gene. CDR3 DNA: TGTGCCAGCAGCTCTCGCCCGGGACAGGGGATGGCTGAAGCTTTCTTT. It codes for CASSSRPGQGMAEAFF.

This clonotype occurred a few times. The chain couples TRBV20-1 to TRBJ2-3; D is uncertain. Germline loops: CDR1 DFQATT, CDR2 SNEGSKA (reference sequence). V was shortened by 6 bases and J by 0 bases, with 16 bases between the two germline ends. There are 15 residues in the CDR3. This CDR3 reads CSAISATTSTDTQYF. The CDR3 nucleotides read TGCAGTGCCATTTCTGCGACAACTAGCACAGATACGCAGTATTTT.

Concerning this clonotype: With a much larger clone just one base away, this may be a read error. The rearrangement links TRBV7-9 to TRBJ2-3; D unclear. The CDR3 covers 13 residues. V lost 6 bases to trimming and J lost 1 base, with 8 bases between them. Per the germline V gene, CDR1 is SEHNR and CDR2 is FQNEAQ (reference sequence). The DNA for the CDR3 is TGTGCCAGCAGGCAGGCTGGCACAGATACGCAGTATTTT. Protein: CASRQAGTDTQYF.

This clonotype was recorded a few times. This chain uses TRBV20-1 with TRBJ1-2; D is unresolved. The CDR3 is 11 residues long. Germline CDR1 and CDR2: DFQATT and SNEGSKA (reference sequence). The V end was cut by 3 bases, the J end by 8 bases, with 10 bases between. CDR3 protein: CSASVQKGYTF. CDR3 sequence (DNA): TGCAGTGCTAGTGTCCAGAAAGGCTACACCTTC.

This clonotype has a count of ten or more. The gene calls are TRBV6-5 and TRBJ2-7; tentative D call: TRBD2 (5 bases). Trimming pared 7 bases from V and 2 bases from J, leaving 9 bases between. The CDR3 covers 12 residues. CDR1 and CDR2 from the germline V gene are MNHEY and SVGAGI. CDR3 protein: CASTADTYEQYF. The DNA for the CDR3 is TGTGCCAGCACAGCGGATACCTACGAGCAGTACTTC.

This clonotype was picked up many times. This chain uses TRBV5-1 with TRBJ1-1, with TRBD1 matching 10 bases. V trimming: 0 bases; J trimming: 0 bases; junction bases outside the gene matches: 5. Germline V gene data show CDR1 as SGHRS and CDR2 as YFSETQ. The length of the CDR3 is 17 residues. The CDR3 is CASSLVGQGRVNTEAFF. As DNA, the CDR3 is TGCGCCAGCAGCTTGGTGGGACAGGGGCGCGTGAACACTGAAGCTTTCTTT.

This clonotype came up many times. The genes are TRBV7-8 and TRBJ2-3; D is possibly TRBD1 (5 bases). The germline V gene encodes CDR1 SGHVS and CDR2 FQNEAQ. CDR3 length: 13 residues. Deletions cut 6 bases from V and 11 bases from J, with 18 bases between. CDR3 loop: CASSQGLGQGQYF. In nucleotides, the CDR3 is TGTGCCAGCAGTCAAGGTCTAGGCCAGGGGCAGTATTTT.

This clonotype was found many times. The chain is built from TRBV28 and TRBJ1-1; D gene ambiguous. Germline values: CDR1 MDHEN, CDR2 SYDVKM. V was trimmed by 2 bases and J by 1 base, leaving 11 bases between them. The CDR3 runs 15 residues. The CDR3 region is CASSLVGEGNTEAFF. The CDR3 DNA reads TGTGCCAGCAGTTTAGTGGGCGAGGGGAACACTGAAGCTTTCTTT. The full variable domain, its missing parts supplied by reference TRBV28 and TRBJ1-1, is DVKVTQSSRYLVKRTGEKVFLECVQDMDHENMFWYRQDPGLGLRLIYFSYDVKMKEKGDIPEGYSVSREKKERFSLILESASTNQTSMYLCASSLVGEGNTEAFFGQGTRLTVV.

This clonotype was counted ten times or more. The chain combines TRBV5-6 with TRBJ2-5; possibly TRBD2 for D (5 bases). V was clipped by 0 bases and J by 0 bases, with 6 bases between them. This CDR3 is 14 amino acids long. Germline V gene sequence: CDR1 SGHDT, CDR2 YYEEEE. The CDR3 is CASSLGGNQETQYF. The CDR3 bases are TGTGCCAGCAGCTTGGGAGGGAACCAAGAGACCCAGTACTTC.